The clone carrying this T cell receptor (beta chain) was recorded a few times. Its antigen is not known. This sample stems from a study of blood T cells in healthy people across ages. Study summary: Every two T cells gave about one barcoded beta molecule via template switching. Study observations and caveats: Strong correlation existed between TCR beta diversity and naive T cell percentage.

Through a sample-barcoded 5' primer and a J-beta primer mix, a second PCR was run for roughly 6 to 12 cycles. Tagging of each cDNA molecule was performed by a template-switch adaptor with 12 random nucleotides. Using its own MiXCR run on the 5' RACE reads, TCRdb lists one record per CDR3 protein. The sample carries approximately 790,000 distinct CDR3 sequences, roughly 60% recorded once. The V gene end was trimmed by 1 base and the J gene end by 2 bases; junction bases not matched to a gene: 4. This CDR3 is built from 16 residues. CDR1 is LGHNA, CDR2 YNFKEQ, per germline. The sample was blood. The clonotype originates from a young man in good health. The chain is built from TRBV4-2 and TRBJ2-7, with 11 positions matching TRBD2. The CDR3 DNA reads as TGTGCCAGCAGCCAAGGTGAGACTAGCGGGGCCTACGAGCAGTACTTC. Its translation is CASSQGETSGAYEQYF.